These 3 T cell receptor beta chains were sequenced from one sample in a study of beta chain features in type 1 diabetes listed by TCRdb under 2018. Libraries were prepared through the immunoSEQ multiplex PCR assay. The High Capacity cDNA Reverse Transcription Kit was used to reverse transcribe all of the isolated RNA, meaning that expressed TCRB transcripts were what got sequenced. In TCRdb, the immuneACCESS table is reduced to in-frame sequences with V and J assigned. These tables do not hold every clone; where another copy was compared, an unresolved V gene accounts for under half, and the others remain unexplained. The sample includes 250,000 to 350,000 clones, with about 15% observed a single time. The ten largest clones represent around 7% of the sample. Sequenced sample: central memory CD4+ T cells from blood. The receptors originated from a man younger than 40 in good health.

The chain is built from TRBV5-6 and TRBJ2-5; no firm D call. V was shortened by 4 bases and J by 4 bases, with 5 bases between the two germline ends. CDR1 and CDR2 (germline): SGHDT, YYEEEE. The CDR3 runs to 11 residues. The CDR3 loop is CASSSGETQYF. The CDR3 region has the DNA TGTGCCAGCAGCAGTGGAGAGACCCAGTACTTC.

CDR3 nucleotides: TGTGCCAGCTCACCAATCGGCTCCGGGGAGCTGTTTTTT. Amino acid sequence: CASSPIGSGELFF. The chain is built from TRBV18 and TRBJ2-2; D gene unclear. The CDR3 consists of 13 residues. With 2 bases removed from V and 6 bases from J, the gap between germline ends came to 7 bases. The germline CDR1 and CDR2 sequences are KGHSH and LQKENI.

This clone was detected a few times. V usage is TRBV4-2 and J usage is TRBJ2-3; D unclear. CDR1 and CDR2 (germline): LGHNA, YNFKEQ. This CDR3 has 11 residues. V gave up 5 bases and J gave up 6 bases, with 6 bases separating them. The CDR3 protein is CASSSRDTQYF. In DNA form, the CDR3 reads TGTGCCAGCAGCTCGAGGGATACGCAGTATTTT.